A selection of T cell receptor beta chains follows, all from one sample in a study of Graves' ophthalmopathy and Graves' hyperthyroidism. Via MiXCR, TCRdb re-called the multiplex PCR reads, giving one row per CDR3 protein. Counted here are 220,000 or so distinct CDR3 sequences, about 22% occurring once; the ten biggest clones make up roughly 44%. Material for sequencing was peripheral blood. The source is a woman aged 45-59 years with Graves' ophthalmopathy. Both conserved end residues are part of each CDR3.

J gene	V gene	CDR3 protein
TRBJ1-1	TRBV6-5	CASSYSRSGDTEAFF
TRBJ2-7	TRBV30	CAWSVLAGEAEQYF
TRBJ2-7	TRBV6-4	CASSDSTGGWNEQYF
TRBJ2-5	TRBV20-1	CSATPPSEETQYF
TRBJ1-1	TRBV6-5	CASSFRGTTEAFF
TRBJ1-5	TRBV28	CASIRGGTVRENNQPQHF
-	TRBV12-3/TRBV12-4	CAISSLYEQFF
TRBJ2-7	TRBV4-1	CASRPRDTITYEQYF
TRBJ1-1	TRBV19	CASSTTGVSTEAFF
TRBJ2-7	TRBV6-2/TRBV6-3	CASSYSEHEQYF
TRBJ2-4	TRBV6-5	CASSYSRDGLAKNIQYF
TRBJ2-7	TRBV27	CASSLVIGGLAGGEQYF
TRBJ2-7	TRBV13	CASSTGLAPEQYF
TRBJ2-7	TRBV10-3	CAIRDRSVCEQYF
TRBJ2-7	TRBV15	CATSRAAGDYEQYF
TRBJ1-2	TRBV20-1	CSATIGTGYTF
TRBJ2-7	TRBV20-1	CSARSNRDRHYEQYF
TRBJ2-5	TRBV12-3/TRBV12-4	CASSLGGKETQYF
TRBJ2-3	TRBV11-2	CASSLEYTSESTDTQYF
TRBJ2-5	TRBV14	CASSQDPREQETQYF
TRBJ1-2	TRBV19	CASQVQLPGQFYYGYTF